This T cell receptor beta chain was sequenced for a study of cytomegalovirus exposure and HLA in healthy donors. PCR primers comprised 60 Vbeta and 13 Jbeta primers. Repertoires were generated with immunoSEQ multiplex PCR, while TCRdb's copy carries only in-frame clones and drops some. The listing records approximately 71,000 clones. Per germline, CDR1 SEHNR and CDR2 FQNEAQ (reference sequence). The CDR3 is 14 residues long. The junction had 4 bases not matched to a gene; V was cut back by 3 bases and J by 4 bases. On this clone: Its target is not known.

Study conclusions and caveats: In a later analysis, 16,951 TCR beta sequences were associated with HLA alleles at 0.05 false discovery rate. Presence/absence analyses rested on an assumption that sequencing depth was roughly uniform across donors. A classifier reportedly called cytomegalovirus status with high sensitivity and specificity.

The specimen was PBMCs. The chain links TRBV7-9 to TRBJ1-1; 8 nucleotides align to TRBD1. The TCR sequence derives from a female donor in good health and CMV-seropositive. CDR3 sequence reads: CASSFQGASTEAFF. CDR3 nucleotide sequence: TGTGCCAGCAGCTTTCAGGGGGCGAGCACTGAAGCTTTCTTT.